This TCR beta chain emerged from a study of blood T cell repertoires in COVID-19. Per the authors' pipeline: Nucleated cell number was recorded as an estimate derived from reference gene primer amplification. TCRdb keeps only in-frame clones here, not all; method: immunoSEQ multiplex PCR. The V and J calls and clone size come from that table; D and trimming were worked out from the DNA. Among 120,000 to 150,000 clones, around 83% were seen once, and the ten largest hold roughly 5.7%. Trimming cost V 5 bases and J 6 bases, with 14 bases left between them. Germline CDR1 reads LNHDA; CDR2 reads SQIVND (reference sequence). This CDR3 is 15 amino acids long.

Sequencing input: PBMCs or T cells enriched from blood (not recorded which). This receptor was taken from a woman between 50 and 59 years old who had been exposed to COVID-19. The chain joins TRBV19 to TRBJ1-6; D possibly corresponds to TRBD1 (6 bases). CDR3: CASSPLGGLNSPLHF. The CDR3 DNA reads TGTGCCAGTAGTCCTCTCGGGGGGCTTAATTCACCCCTCCACTTT.